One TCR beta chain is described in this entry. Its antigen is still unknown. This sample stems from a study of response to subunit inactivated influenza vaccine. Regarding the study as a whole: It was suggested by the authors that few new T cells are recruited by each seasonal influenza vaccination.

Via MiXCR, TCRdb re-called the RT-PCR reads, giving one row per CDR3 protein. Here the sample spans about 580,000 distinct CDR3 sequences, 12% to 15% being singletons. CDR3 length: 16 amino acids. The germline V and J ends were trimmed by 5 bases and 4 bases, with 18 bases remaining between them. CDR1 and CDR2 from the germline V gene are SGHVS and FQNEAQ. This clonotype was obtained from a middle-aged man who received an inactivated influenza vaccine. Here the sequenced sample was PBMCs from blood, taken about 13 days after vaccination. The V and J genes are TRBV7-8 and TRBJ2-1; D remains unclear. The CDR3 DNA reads TGTGCCAGCAGCCCTATGTCTACAGAGTTTTACAATGAGCAGTTCTTC. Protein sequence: CASSPMSTEFYNEQFF.